The 18 T cell receptor beta chains reported below all come from one sample, sequenced in a study of monozygotic twins with inflammatory bowel disease. TCRdb re-called the 5' RACE reads and shows each CDR3 protein once, DNA omitted. The sample is made up of about 380,000 distinct CDR3 sequences, and the top ten hold 2.5% to 3% of it. The sample consisted of blood. Source of these receptors: a human donor with ulcerative colitis or Crohn's disease, or a healthy co-twin of an affected twin (not recorded which).

The V call is TRBV5-1, the J call TRBJ1-1; TCRdb's D call, TRBD1, is unchecked because there is no DNA. CDR3 length: 13 amino acids. Germline CDR1 SGHRS, CDR2 YFSETQ. The CDR3: CASSLGGDYEAFF.

V is TRBV11-3 and J is TRBJ2-2; TCRdb's D call of TRBD1 is untestable without DNA. Germline CDR1 and CDR2: SGHNT and YENEEA. This CDR3 is built from 16 residues. This chain's CDR3 is CASSMWDAGPAGELFF.

The CDR3 sequence is CASRDRGKTDYEQYF. The rearrangement uses TRBV6-1 and TRBJ2-7; TCRdb outputs TRBD1, but without DNA this stays unchecked. The CDR3 has 15 amino acids. Germline V gives CDR1 MNHNS, CDR2 SASEGT.

This sequence joins TRBV30 and TRBJ2-3; TCRdb's D call of TRBD1 is untestable without DNA. Germline assignment: CDR1 GTSNPN and CDR2 SVGIG (reference sequence). The CDR3 is made up of 14 amino acids. The CDR3 reads CAWSSSGGADTQYF.

V is TRBV24-1 and J is TRBJ2-2; TCRdb designates TRBD1, a call that cannot be tested without DNA. CDR3 length: 14 amino acids. CDR1 and CDR2 (germline): KGHDR, SFDVKD. CDR3: CATGRTDNTGELFF.

The chain uses TRBV11-2 and TRBJ1-2. The germline gives CDR1 SGHAT, CDR2 FQNNGV. CDR3 size: 15 residues. CDR3 sequence: CASSPDAGNNYGYTF.

This chain joins TRBV4-2 and TRBJ2-5; TCRdb calls TRBD1, which cannot be checked without DNA. Germline values: CDR1 LGHNA, CDR2 YNFKEQ. This CDR3 spans 16 amino acids. The CDR3 spells CASSHAPGQGLETQYF.

This CDR3 is CASSQGSGLASEQYF. The genes are TRBV6-1 and TRBJ2-7; TCRdb selects TRBD2, and the lack of DNA leaves this call unchecked. Germline-derived CDR1 and CDR2 are MNHNS and SASEGT. The CDR3 loop spans 15 amino acids.

V and J are TRBV4-1 and TRBJ2-3; the TCRdb call, TRBD1, lacks DNA for checking. Per germline, CDR1 MGHRA and CDR2 YSYEKL. The CDR3 is 18 amino acids. The CDR3 here is CASSQDRAAWSSTDTQYF.

The genes are TRBV25-1 and TRBJ1-4; checking the TCRdb D call of TRBD1 is not possible without DNA. The CDR3 has 14 amino acids. The germline CDR1 and CDR2 sequences are MGHDK and SYGVNS. The CDR3 here is CASSEGTVSEKLFF. The whole variable domain, filled in from reference TRBV25-1 and TRBJ1-4, reads EADIYQTPRYLVIGTGKKITLECSQTMGHDKMYWYQQDPGMELHLIHYSYGVNSTEKGDLSSESTVSRIRTEHFPLTLESARPSHTSQYLCASSEGTVSEKLFFGSGTQLSVL.

The chain has TRBV5-1 and TRBJ2-7; no DNA is available, so the TRBD1 call from TCRdb remains unchecked. The CDR3 is 14 amino acids. Germline V gives CDR1 SGHRS, CDR2 YFSETQ. The CDR3: CASREMTGAYEQYF.

The genes are TRBV6-1 and TRBJ1-3. CDR1 MNHNS and CDR2 SASEGT come from the germline V gene. The CDR3 consists of 14 residues. This CDR3 reads CASSDNNSGNTIYF.

The gene calls are TRBV12-3 or TRBV12-4 and TRBJ2-5; TCRdb lists TRBD2, though no DNA is available to test this call. The CDR3 is 14 residues long. The CDR3: CASSSEEGQETQYF.

The chain recombines TRBV6-5 with TRBJ2-5; no DNA is available, so the TRBD1 call from TCRdb remains unchecked. This CDR3 is 15 amino acids long. Germline V gene sequence: CDR1 MNHEY, CDR2 SVGAGI. This chain's CDR3 is CASSFLQGPQETQYF.

This rearrangement joins TRBV18 to TRBJ1-2; the D call of TRBD1 rests on TCRdb alone, since no DNA is present to check it. Per germline, CDR1 KGHSH and CDR2 LQKENI. This CDR3 has 14 amino acids. The CDR3 here is CASSPGRGSYGYTF.

The chain links TRBV30 to TRBJ1-2; TCRdb lists TRBD1, though no DNA is available to test this call. Germline V gives CDR1 GTSNPN, CDR2 SVGIG (reference sequence). This CDR3 has 14 residues. The CDR3 sequence: CAWSMDRPNYGYTF. The variable domain in full, completed from reference TRBV30 and TRBJ1-2, reads SQTIHQWPATLVQPVGSPLSLECTVEGTSNPNLYWYRQAAGRGLQLLFYSVGIGQISSEVPQNLSASRPQDRQFILSSKKLLLSDSGFYLCAWSMDRPNYGYTFGSGTRLTVV.

V and J are TRBV9 and TRBJ2-7; TCRdb's assignment of TRBD1 cannot be checked, as there is no DNA. CDR3 length: 14 amino acids. Per germline, CDR1 SGDLS and CDR2 YYNGEE. The CDR3 loop reads CASSVTGDPYEQYF.

The gene calls are TRBV7-9 and TRBJ2-4. CDR3 length: 16 amino acids. Germline lookup yields CDR1 SEHNR and CDR2 FQNEAQ (reference sequence). CDR3 protein: CASSPRLTEDKNIQYF.